This TCR beta chain was obtained from a study of glioma-infiltrating T cells after dendritic cell vaccination. The data were produced by immunoSEQ multiplex PCR, yet TCRdb's version contains in-frame clones alone and is incomplete. The sample has around 37,000 clones, approximately 84% seen once; the top ten hold roughly 7.7%. Specimen: blood, collected before dendritic cell vaccination. This clonotype was sampled from a human donor with glioblastoma.

This CDR3 is CSVVRLADSTDTQYF. As DNA, the CDR3 is TGCAGCGTTGTAAGGCTAGCGGATTCCACAGATACGCAGTATTTT. This chain connects TRBV29-1 to TRBJ2-3; 7 bases agree with TRBD2. V lost 4 bases and J lost 2; bases outside the gene matches: 9. Germline V CDR1 and CDR2: SQVTM, ANQGSEA. CDR3 size: 15 residues.